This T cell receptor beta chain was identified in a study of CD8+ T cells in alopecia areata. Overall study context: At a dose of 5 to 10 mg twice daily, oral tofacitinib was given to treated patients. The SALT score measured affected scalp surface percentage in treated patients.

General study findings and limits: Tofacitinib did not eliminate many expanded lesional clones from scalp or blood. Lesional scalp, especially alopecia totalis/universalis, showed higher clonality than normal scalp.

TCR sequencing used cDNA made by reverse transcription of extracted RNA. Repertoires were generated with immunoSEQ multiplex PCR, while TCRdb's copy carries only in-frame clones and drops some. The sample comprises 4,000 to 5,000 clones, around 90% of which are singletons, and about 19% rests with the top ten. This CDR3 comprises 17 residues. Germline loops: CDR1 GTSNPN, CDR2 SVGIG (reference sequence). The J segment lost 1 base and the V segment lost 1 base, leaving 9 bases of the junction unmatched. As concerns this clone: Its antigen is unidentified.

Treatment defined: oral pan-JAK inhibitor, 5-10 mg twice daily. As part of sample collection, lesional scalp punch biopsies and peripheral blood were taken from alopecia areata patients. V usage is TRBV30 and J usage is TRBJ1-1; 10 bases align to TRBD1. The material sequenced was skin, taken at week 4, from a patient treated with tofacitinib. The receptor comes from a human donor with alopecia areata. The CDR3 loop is CAWSAGTGAGGNTEAFF. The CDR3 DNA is TGTGCCTGGAGTGCCGGGACAGGGGCCGGGGGGAACACTGAAGCTTTCTTT. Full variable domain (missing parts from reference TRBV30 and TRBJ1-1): SQTIHQWPATLVQPVGSPLSLECTVEGTSNPNLYWYRQAAGRGLQLLFYSVGIGQISSEVPQNLSASRPQDRQFILSSKKLLLSDSGFYLCAWSAGTGAGGNTEAFFGQGTRLTVV.